This TCR beta chain was identified during a study of CD8+ T cells in alopecia areata. Findings and caveats of the study: Sharing of TCR sequences between patients (possibly for HLA-related reasons) was less clear than in mice. Sequencing of scalp tissue also captures the resident alphabeta T cells of normal skin.

With respect to this clone: Its antigen is unidentified.

It was cDNA, reverse transcribed from extracted RNA, that served as the sequencing template. Sequenced by immunoSEQ multiplex PCR; TCRdb stores in-frame clones only, minus some. This sample has roughly 13,000 clones, with 58% found just once. Sorting of the five patients' CD4+ cells gave CD25+CD127- cells as the output. PBMCs were stained for CD3, CD4 and CD8, and CD4+ and CD8+ T cells were sorted. CDR3 size: 14 residues. V was trimmed by 5 bases and J by 4 bases, leaving 14 bases between them. From germline, CDR1 is SGHRS and CDR2 YFSETQ. The TCR comes from a human donor with alopecia areata. V and J are TRBV5-1 and TRBJ2-3; D remains unclear. The sequenced sample was CD4+ Tregs sorted from blood. DNA of the CDR3: TGCGCCAGCAGATCCGGGCACATCCCAGATACGCAGTATTTT. Its protein is CASRSGHIPDTQYF.